This entry lists 19 T cell receptor beta chains sequenced from one sample in a study of T-cell reconstitution after alpha-beta-depleted transplantation in children. Unique molecular identifiers were incorporated during preparation of the TCRbeta library. TCRdb independently ran MiXCR on the PCR reads; one entry per CDR3 protein. The sample gives about 70,000 distinct CDR3 sequences, about a tenth of which show up once; approximately 13% is in the top ten. The sequenced sample was PBMCs, obtained before TCRalphabeta/CD19-depleted stem cell transplant. The receptor source for this set is a boy aged 10-17 years with acute myeloid leukemia, due to receive a stem cell transplant.

This clonotype came up many times. The V gene is TRBV7-3, the J gene TRBJ2-7; TRBD2 aligns across 13 bases. Germline V gives CDR1 SGHTA, CDR2 FQGTGA. The CDR3 consists of 15 residues. V gave up 5 bases and J gave up 2 bases; unmatched junction bases: 3. CDR3 in DNA: TGTGCCAGCAGCCCGGGACTAGCGGGAACCTACGAGCAGTACTTC. Translation: CASSPGLAGTYEQYF.

This rearrangement joins TRBV20-1 to TRBJ2-6; a weak D match, TRBD1 (5 bases). Looked up from germline, CDR1 is DFQATT and CDR2 is SNEGSKA (reference sequence). CDR3 length: 18 residues. V lost 3 bases to trimming and J lost 0 bases, with 18 bases between them. Here the CDR3 DNA reads TGCAGTGCTAGTTCAGAGGCAGGGTATCTCTCTGGGGCCAACGTCCTGACTTTC. This codes for CSASSEAGYLSGANVLTF.

The chain combines TRBV6-6 with TRBJ1-1, with D perhaps matching TRBD1 (6 bases). Germline V lookup: CDR1 MNHNY, CDR2 SVGAGI (reference sequence). V gave up 5 bases and J gave up 6 bases, with 13 bases separating them. The CDR3 extends over 13 amino acids. DNA for the CDR3: TGTGCCAGCAGTGACAAGGGACACGCTGAAGCTTTCTTT. This translates into CASSDKGHAEAFF.

This clonotype occurred many times. V and J are TRBV9 and TRBJ1-5, with D possibly matching TRBD1 (6 bases). CDR3 length equals 16 residues. The germline CDR1 and CDR2 sequences are SGDLS and YYNGEE. The V and J ends lost 0 bases and 7 bases respectively, with 17 bases between them. The DNA of the CDR3 is TGTGCCAGCAGCGTAGGGGGGGACACACGGGTCCAGCCCCAGCATTTT. This gives the protein CASSVGGDTRVQPQHF. Together with reference TRBV9 and TRBJ1-5, the CDR3 gives the full variable domain: DSGVTQTPKHLITATGQRVTLRCSPRSGDLSVYWYQQSLDQGLQFLIQYYNGEERAKGNILERFSAQQFPDLHSELNLSSLELGDSALYFCASSVGGDTRVQPQHFGDGTRLSIL.

At least ten counts were recorded for this clonotype. The J gene is TRBJ2-3, the V gene TRBV10-3; D gene uncertain. V shed 4 bases and J shed 0 bases, with 8 bases lying between them. The CDR3 has 14 residues. The germline gives CDR1 ENHRY, CDR2 SYGVKD. CDR3 amino acids: CAISVAASTDTQYF. The CDR3 nucleotides read TGTGCCATCAGTGTAGCTGCTAGCACAGATACGCAGTATTTT.

This clonotype was seen repeatedly, ten times or more. The V and J genes are TRBV6-2 or TRBV6-3 and TRBJ2-1; 10 nucleotides match TRBD2. Per germline, CDR1 MNHEY and CDR2 SVGEGT. J was trimmed by 7 bases and V by 5 bases; bases with no gene match: 8. The CDR3 consists of 15 residues. The CDR3 nucleotides read TGTGCCAGCAGTCAGAGCGGGAGGGCCGTAAATGAGCAGTTCTTC. Its protein product is CASSQSGRAVNEQFF.

V gene TRBV6-1 combines with J gene TRBJ1-2, with D perhaps matching TRBD1 (6 bases). Germline CDR1 MNHNS, CDR2 SASEGT. V dropped 8 bases and J dropped 12 bases, with 19 bases sitting between them. The CDR3 contains 12 residues. The CDR3 is CASGSQQGRHTF. The CDR3 DNA is TGTGCCAGCGGATCTCAACAGGGCCGCCACACCTTC.

This clonotype occurred a few times. The chain uses TRBV12-3 or TRBV12-4 and TRBJ2-2, with D perhaps matching TRBD2 (7 bases). The CDR3 has 15 residues. Trimming removed 3 bases from V and 7 bases from J, with 15 bases in between. Here the CDR3 DNA reads TGTGCCAGCAGTTTGGGAGGGGGGCAGGGCGGGGAGCTGTTTTTT. This translates into CASSLGGGQGGELFF.

In its sample, this clonotype was seen many times. This chain uses TRBV4-2 with TRBJ2-5; no clear D. Germline V lookup: CDR1 LGHNA, CDR2 YNFKEQ. Between the trimmed V and J ends, which lost 0 bases and 5 bases, there was a span of 16 bases. The length of the CDR3 is 16 residues. CDR3 nucleotide sequence: TGTGCCAGCAGCCAAGAAGGCGGAGCGACCCACGAGACCCAGTACTTC. This sequence encodes CASSQEGGATHETQYF.

This clonotype was seen ten or more times. This sequence joins TRBV6-2 or TRBV6-3 and TRBJ2-7, with D possibly matching TRBD1 (6 bases). This CDR3 is 13 amino acids long. Trimming took 6 bases from V and 1 from J, leaving 10 bases between them. The V gene's germline CDR1 is MNHEY and CDR2 SVGEGT. CDR3 region: CASSRGPSYEQYF. The CDR3 DNA reads as TGTGCCAGCAGCAGGGGACCTTCCTACGAGCAGTACTTC.

This clonotype was observed many times. The chain links TRBV6-5 to TRBJ2-7; D may match TRBD1 or TRBD2 (5 bases each). The V end lost 4 bases, the J end lost 2 bases, and 9 bases lay between the germline ends. This CDR3 has 13 amino acids. Per the germline V gene, CDR1 is MNHEY and CDR2 is SVGAGI. The CDR3 sequence is CASSSGTTYEQYF. The CDR3 region has the DNA TGTGCCAGCAGTTCCGGGACGACCTACGAGCAGTACTTC.

This rearrangement joins TRBV7-9 to TRBJ1-4; no definite D call. The V end lost 1 base, the J end lost 0 bases, and 6 bases lay between the germline ends. The germline V gene has CDR1 SEHNR and CDR2 FQNEAQ (reference sequence). The CDR3 totals 15 residues. CDR3 coding DNA: TGTGCCAGCAGCTTAGGGGCCGCAACTAATGAAAAACTGTTTTTT. Its translation: CASSLGAATNEKLFF. The full variable domain, its missing parts supplied by reference TRBV7-9 and TRBJ1-4, is DTGVSQNPRHKITKRGQNVTFRCDPISEHNRLYWYRQTLGQGPEFLTYFQNEAQLEKSRLLSDRFSAERPKGSFSTLEIQRTEQGDSAMYLCASSLGAATNEKLFFGSGTQLSVL.

This clonotype was found many times. The genes are TRBV7-9 and TRBJ2-1; TRBD2 matches at 8 bases. The CDR3 covers 16 residues. V shed 1 base, J shed 4 bases, and the junction held 6 bases outside the gene matches. CDR1 SEHNR and CDR2 FQNEAQ come from the germline V gene (reference sequence). The chain's CDR3 is CASSLVGGLGYNEQFF. In nucleotides, the CDR3 is TGTGCCAGCAGCTTAGTGGGGGGACTAGGATACAATGAGCAGTTCTTC.

CDR3 protein: CASNTRLALSGELFF. The DNA for the CDR3 is TGTGCCAGCAATACGCGACTAGCGCTATCCGGGGAGCTGTTTTTT. The chain combines TRBV27 with TRBJ2-2; 8 nucleotides agree with TRBD2. The trim removed 7 bases at V and 6 bases at J, leaving 10 bases unmatched. This CDR3 contains 15 residues. Germline CDR1 reads MNHEY; CDR2 reads SMNVEV (reference sequence).

There are many counts of this clonotype. The rearrangement links TRBV7-2 to TRBJ2-5, with TRBD1 matching over 7 bases. V lost 3 bases, J lost 10 bases, and 17 bases stayed unmatched. The CDR3 totals 16 residues. CDR1 is SGHTA, CDR2 FQGNSA, per germline. The CDR3 DNA follows: TGTGCCAGCAGCTTCTTCCGGACAGGCCGGATGGGGAGCCAGTACTTC. This codes for CASSFFRTGRMGSQYF.

This clonotype was observed a few times. This chain links TRBV3-1 with TRBJ2-1, with D uncertain. Germline V gives CDR1 LGHDT, CDR2 YNNKEL (reference sequence). The V end was cut by 0 bases, the J end by 4 bases, with 4 bases between. The CDR3 has 13 residues. CDR3 region: CASSQDRYNEQFF. The CDR3 nucleotides are TGTGCCAGCAGCCAAGATCGGTACAATGAGCAGTTCTTC.

This clonotype was seen at least ten times. This chain connects TRBV20-1 to TRBJ2-3; TRBD2 might be the D (6 bases). V was clipped by 1 base and J by 5 bases, with 16 bases between them. The CDR3 runs 15 residues. CDR1 is DFQATT, CDR2 SNEGSKA, per germline (reference sequence). In DNA, the CDR3 is TGCAGTGCTAGAGGGGTCGGCCCGCGGGGAGATACGCAGTATTTT. Translated: CSARGVGPRGDTQYF.

This clonotype was seen at least ten times. The V gene is TRBV27, the J gene TRBJ2-1, with D tentatively TRBD1 or TRBD2 (5 bases each). This CDR3 comprises 15 residues. Germline V CDR1 and CDR2: MNHEY, SMNVEV (reference sequence). Trimming took off 6 bases at V and 0 bases at J, with 12 bases between the two ends. The CDR3 loop is CASSGAESSYNEQFF. CDR3 bases: TGTGCCAGCAGCGGGGCGGAGAGCTCCTACAATGAGCAGTTCTTC.

In its sample, this clonotype was seen many times. J is TRBJ2-2 and V is TRBV6-5; a weak D match, TRBD1 (6 bases). Per germline, CDR1 MNHEY and CDR2 SVGAGI. Trimming removed 3 bases from V and 4 bases from J, with 18 bases in between. The length of the CDR3 is 17 residues. The CDR3 sequence: CASSYIGQGLFTGELFF. In DNA form, the CDR3 reads TGTGCCAGCAGTTATATTGGGCAGGGGTTATTCACCGGGGAGCTGTTTTTT.